The 27 T cell receptor beta chains below were found in one sample sequenced in a study of blood T cell repertoires in COVID-19. Assay: immunoSEQ multiplex PCR; the TCRdb copy retains only in-frame clones and omits some. In the table there are 200,000 to 250,000 clones, more than 70% of which are singletons. The material sequenced was peripheral blood. These receptors all stem from an elderly woman with acute or convalescent COVID-19.

The gene calls are TRBV28 and TRBJ1-2; 7 bases match TRBD1. Germline assignment: CDR1 MDHEN and CDR2 SYDVKM. V shed 1 base and J 6 bases; nucleotides not matched to a gene: 5. This CDR3 comprises 14 residues. The CDR3 sequence: CASSLSTGWNGYTF. The CDR3 DNA sequence: TGTGCCAGCAGTTTATCGACAGGGTGGAATGGCTACACCTTC.

The V and J genes are TRBV5-1 and TRBJ2-7, with 7 bases fitting TRBD1. Germline V gene sequence: CDR1 SGHRS, CDR2 YFSETQ. V was pared by 4 bases and J by 2 bases, with 6 bases of the junction left unmatched. The CDR3 runs to 14 residues. The CDR3 coding sequence is TGCGCCAGCAGCACGTCGGGACAGACCTACGAGCAGTACTTC. Translated, it gives CASSTSGQTYEQYF.

This chain connects TRBV28 to TRBJ2-7, with 13 positions matching TRBD2. V gave up 3 bases and J gave up 2 bases; unmatched junction bases: 10. This CDR3 is 18 amino acids long. Germline V CDR1 and CDR2: MDHEN, SYDVKM. The CDR3: CASSFPLLAGGTTYEQYF. The CDR3, as DNA: TGTGCCAGCAGTTTCCCCTTACTAGCGGGGGGGACTACCTACGAGCAGTACTTC.

This chain links TRBV28 with TRBJ1-1; 7 bases match TRBD1. CDR1 is MDHEN, CDR2 SYDVKM, per germline. The V gene end was trimmed by 2 bases and the J gene end by 6 bases; junction bases not matched to a gene: 6. The CDR3 is made up of 14 amino acids. The CDR3 DNA sequence: TGTGCCAGCAGTTTAGAGACAGGGAGAGCTGAAGCTTTCTTT. Its protein product is CASSLETGRAEAFF.

For this clone: At one end, the junction sequence differs from germline, possibly due to a read error. V is TRBV7-7 and J is TRBJ2-1; 11 positions match TRBD1. This CDR3 comprises 16 residues. Germline V gene data show CDR1 as SSHAT and CDR2 as FNYEAQ (reference sequence). The CDR3 spells CASSRSGTGGRDEQFF. The CDR3 DNA is TGTGCTAGCAGCCGTTCCGGGACAGGGGGGAGGGATGAGCAGTTCTTC.

The chain couples TRBV6-1 to TRBJ2-6; D gene uncertain. Trimming stripped 2 bases from V and 2 bases from J, with 10 bases between. This CDR3 spans 16 amino acids. Germline V gene lookup returns CDR1 MNHNS and CDR2 SASEGT. In nucleotides, the CDR3 is TGTGCCAGCAGTGAATTTGGAGTCCCTGGGGCCAACGTCCTGACTTTC. Translation gives CASSEFGVPGANVLTF.

This clone came up a few times. J is TRBJ2-5 and V is TRBV3-1 (or the pseudogene TRBV3-2); D is undetermined. Germline-derived CDR1 and CDR2 are LGHDT and YNNKEL (reference sequence). The CDR3 has 13 residues. V lost 8 bases to trimming and J lost 0 bases, with 10 bases between them. CDR3 in amino acids: CASGSTNQETQYF. CDR3 nucleotide sequence: TGTGCCAGCGGATCGACAAACCAAGAGACCCAGTACTTC.

This sequence joins TRBV4-3 and TRBJ2-7; 9 bases line up with TRBD2. The germline V gene has CDR1 LGHNA and CDR2 YSLEER. The CDR3 is 14 residues long. J was trimmed by 3 bases and V by 4 bases; bases with no gene match: 4. The CDR3, as DNA: TGCGCCAGCAGCCCAGCGGGGGGCCGCTACGAGCAGTACTTC. Its translation is CASSPAGGRYEQYF.

In its sample, this clone was seen many times. The chain recombines TRBV2 with TRBJ1-2; a possible D gene is TRBD1 (6 bases). Germline CDR1 and CDR2: SNHLY and FYNNEI. This CDR3 is built from 17 residues. V lost 2 bases to trimming and J lost 7 bases, with 23 bases between them. CDR3 bases: TGTGCCAGCAGTGAACCCCAGGGGCAGTTGGTGATAAGTGGCTACACCTTC. This codes for CASSEPQGQLVISGYTF.

A single count supports this clone. The genes are TRBV11-3 and TRBJ2-3; D perhaps matches TRBD2 (5 bases). Germline V CDR1 and CDR2: SGHNT, YENEEA. The CDR3 has 17 amino acids. The V end was cut by 4 bases, the J end by 2 bases, with 19 bases between. The CDR3 here is CASSSPRPGRVTDTQYF. CDR3 in DNA: TGTGCCAGCAGCTCCCCCCGGCCGGGAAGGGTCACAGATACGCAGTATTTT. Looking up the rest from reference TRBV11-3 and TRBJ2-3 gives the full variable domain: EAGVVQSPRYKIIEKKQPVAFWCNPISGHNTLYWYLQNLGQGPELLIRYENEEAVDDSQLPKDRFSAERLKGVDSTLKIQPAELGDSAVYLCASSSPRPGRVTDTQYFGPGTRLTVL.

The CDR3 spells CASSLVDVAIYGYTF. The CDR3 region has the DNA TGTGCCAGCAGCTTAGTGGATGTAGCGATCTATGGCTACACCTTC. The chain has TRBV7-2 and TRBJ1-2, with unresolved D. Germline V gene lookup returns CDR1 SGHTA and CDR2 FQGNSA. Trimming removed 1 base from V and 4 bases from J, with 13 bases in between. The CDR3 has 15 residues.

J is TRBJ2-6 and V is TRBV19; maybe TRBD1 (6 bases). The germline CDR1 and CDR2 sequences are LNHDA and SQIVND (reference sequence). V was cut by 4 bases and J by 0 bases, with 16 bases left in between. This CDR3 has 18 residues. The CDR3 DNA sequence: TGTGCCAGTAGTACTTACAGGGTGGGGAGCTCTGGGGCCAACGTCCTGACTTTC. Encoded protein: CASSTYRVGSSGANVLTF.

About this clone itself: The conserved phenylalanine or tryptophan is not found at the CDR3 terminus, so this likely reflects a read error. The DNA is left out, because the CDR3 cannot be placed on it with certainty; the CDR3 is given as TCRdb lists it. The chain carries TRBV4-1 and TRBJ2-7; the listed D gene, TRBD1, was not tested against the DNA. With termini counted, the CDR3 has 13 amino acids. In germline, CDR1 is MGHRA, CDR2 YSYEKL. The CDR3 loop reads CASSPTPGTIPLL.

The rearrangement uses TRBV19 and TRBJ1-4, with 10 bases that match TRBD1. Germline V gives CDR1 LNHDA, CDR2 SQIVND (reference sequence). The J segment lost 8 bases and the V segment lost 3 bases, leaving 3 bases of the junction unmatched. The CDR3 is 14 residues long. CDR3: CASSIMTGGEKLFF. The CDR3, as DNA: TGTGCCAGTAGTATCATGACAGGGGGCGAAAAACTGTTTTTT.

The CDR3 is CASRRTGGNEQFF. CDR3 nucleotide sequence: TGTGCCAGCCGACGGACAGGGGGCAATGAGCAGTTCTTC. This chain links TRBV4-2 with TRBJ2-1; 10 nucleotides agree with TRBD1. V shed 8 bases, J shed 6 bases, and the junction held 4 bases outside the gene matches. The germline CDR1 and CDR2 sequences are LGHNA and YNFKEQ. The CDR3 consists of 13 residues.

The genes are TRBV12-5 and TRBJ2-1; possible D gene TRBD2, 6 bases. The germline gives CDR1 LGHNT, CDR2 FRNRAP. There are 19 residues in the CDR3. V was pared by 3 bases and J by 10 bases, with 31 bases between. The DNA for the CDR3 is TGTGCTAGTGGTTTACGATACTGGGGGACTTCATTTGGAACAAGGGAGCAGTTCTTC. Translated: CASGLRYWGTSFGTREQFF.

The gene calls are TRBV6-1 and TRBJ1-2; D not certain. Germline values: CDR1 MNHNS, CDR2 SASEGT. The CDR3 sequence is 13 residues long. V lost 2 bases and J 0 bases, leaving 4 bases between the germline ends. For the CDR3, the DNA is TGTGCCAGCAGTGAACCGGCTAACTATGGCTACACCTTC. It specifies CASSEPANYGYTF.

The chain is built from TRBV7-3 and TRBJ2-1; no clear D. V lost 4 bases and J lost 0, with 10 bases in between. Germline CDR1 SGHTA, CDR2 FQGTGA. There are 15 residues in the CDR3. CDR3: CASSWSPSSYNEQFF. The CDR3 region has the DNA TGTGCCAGCAGCTGGAGTCCATCCTCCTACAATGAGCAGTTCTTC. Complete variable domain (other parts from reference TRBV7-3 and TRBJ2-1): GAGVSQTPSNKVTEKGKYVELRCDPISGHTALYWYRQSLGQGPEFLIYFQGTGAADDSGLPNDRFFAVRPEGSVSTLKIQRTERGDSAVYLCASSWSPSSYNEQFFGPGTRLTVL.

The V gene is TRBV5-1, the J gene TRBJ1-4, with 9 bases matching TRBD1. CDR1 SGHRS and CDR2 YFSETQ come from the germline V gene. The CDR3 loop spans 15 amino acids. J gave up 8 bases and V 1 base, and 6 bases lay outside the gene matches. The CDR3 nucleotides read TGCGCCAGCAGCTTGTTACAGGGGGCAGGGGAAAAACTGTTTTTT. As protein: CASSLLQGAGEKLFF.

This clone was recorded at least ten times. CDR3 region: CSVAEGYTF. In DNA form, the CDR3 reads TGCAGCGTTGCGGAGGGCTACACCTTC. The V and J genes are TRBV29-1 and TRBJ1-2; no definite D call. CDR1 SQVTM and CDR2 ANQGSEA come from the germline V gene. The CDR3 has 9 amino acids. The V end lost 4 bases, the J end lost 8 bases, and 5 bases lay between the germline ends. The complete variable domain, with remaining parts taken from reference TRBV29-1 and TRBJ1-2, reads SAVISQKPSRDICQRGTSLTIQCQVDSQVTMMFWYRQQPGQSLTLIATANQGSEATYESGFVIDKFPISRPNLTFSTLTVSNMSPEDSSIYLCSVAEGYTFGSGTRLTVV.

In its sample, this clone was seen a few times. The gene calls are TRBV19 and TRBJ2-7, with 8 bases matching TRBD1. CDR3 length: 12 residues. The germline V gene encodes CDR1 LNHDA and CDR2 SQIVND (reference sequence). V shed 8 bases, J shed 2 bases, and the junction held 2 bases outside the gene matches. In DNA, the CDR3 is TGTGCCAGTCAGGGGGCTACCTACGAGCAGTACTTC. It encodes CASQGATYEQYF. The variable domain in full, completed from reference TRBV19 and TRBJ2-7, reads DGGITQSPKYLFRKEGQNVTLSCEQNLNHDAMYWYRQDPGQGLRLIYYSQIVNDFQKGDIAEGYSVSREKKESFPLTVTSAQKNPTAFYLCASQGATYEQYFGPGTRLTVT.

This chain connects TRBV18 to TRBJ1-2; 10 bases agree with TRBD1. The length of the CDR3 is 15 residues. V lost 6 bases and J lost 2; bases outside the gene matches: 6. In germline, CDR1 is KGHSH, CDR2 LQKENI. CDR3 DNA sequence: TGTGCCAGCTCTCCGGACAGGGGGGTCAACTATGGCTACACCTTC. Its protein product is CASSPDRGVNYGYTF.

The chain joins TRBV10-3 to TRBJ1-2, with D tentatively TRBD1 (6 bases). CDR1 ENHRY and CDR2 SYGVKD come from the germline V gene. V was clipped by 1 base and J by 7 bases, with 10 bases between them. The CDR3 is 13 amino acids. CDR3 coding DNA: TGTGCCATCAGTGAGTTGGCAGGGGTTGGCTACACCTTC. Translating gives CAISELAGVGYTF.

The chain joins TRBV11-3 to TRBJ2-7; 9 bases match TRBD1. The V segment lost 5 bases and the J segment 5 bases; nucleotides outside the gene matches: 7. Germline V gene data show CDR1 as SGHNT and CDR2 as YENEEA. The CDR3 consists of 14 residues. The DNA of the CDR3 is TGTGCCAGCAGCCCCCGGGACAGGGTTAACGAGCAGTACTTC. Amino acids: CASSPRDRVNEQYF.

This clone came up a few times. The CDR3 region has the DNA TGCGCCAGCAGTGAGAGAGGCGGGGGCCCCACAGATACGCAGTATTTT. It specifies CASSERGGGPTDTQYF. V usage is TRBV10-2 and J usage is TRBJ2-3, with D possibly matching TRBD2 (7 bases). Germline V gene lookup returns CDR1 WSHSY and CDR2 SAAADI. The CDR3 spans 16 residues. Deletions cut 2 bases from V and 2 bases from J, with 14 bases between.

The CDR3 protein is CASSTRGLSNQPQHF. In nucleotides, the CDR3 is TGTGCCAGCAGTACAAGGGGGCTTAGCAATCAGCCCCAGCATTTT. The rearrangement links TRBV2 to TRBJ1-5, with TRBD1 identical over 7 bases. Trimming cost V 5 bases and J 0 bases; bases outside gene matches: 4. The germline V gene has CDR1 SNHLY and CDR2 FYNNEI. This CDR3 has 15 residues.

The gene calls are TRBV9 and TRBJ1-2, with no clear D. V was cut by 0 bases and J by 0 bases, with 12 bases left in between. The CDR3 runs 16 residues. CDR1 is SGDLS, CDR2 YYNGEE, per germline. The CDR3 protein is CASSVDAGLTNYGYTF. Written as DNA, the CDR3 is TGTGCCAGCAGCGTAGATGCGGGTCTGACTAACTATGGCTACACCTTC.